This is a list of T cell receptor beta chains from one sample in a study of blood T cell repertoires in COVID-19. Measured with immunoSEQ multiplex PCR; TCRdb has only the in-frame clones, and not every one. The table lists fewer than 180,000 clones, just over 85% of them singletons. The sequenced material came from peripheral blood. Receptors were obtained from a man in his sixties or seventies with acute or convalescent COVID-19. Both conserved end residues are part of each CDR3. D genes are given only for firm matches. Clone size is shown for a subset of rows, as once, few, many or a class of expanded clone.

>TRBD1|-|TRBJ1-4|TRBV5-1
TGCGCCAGCAGCTTCGGGACAGGGGACGAAAAACTGTTTTTT
CASSFGTGDEKLFF
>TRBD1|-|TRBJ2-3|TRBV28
TGTGCCAGCACCCACGGGACAGGGGGCACAGATACGCAGTATTTT
CASTHGTGGTDTQYF
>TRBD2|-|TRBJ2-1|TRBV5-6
TGTGCCAGCAGCTTCGGTAGCGGGAGTTACAATGAGCAGTTCTTC
CASSFGSGSYNEQFF
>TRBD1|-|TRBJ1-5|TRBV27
TGTGCCAGCACCGGACAGGGGACGAGATGGAATCAGCCCCAGCATTTT
CASTGQGTRWNQPQHF
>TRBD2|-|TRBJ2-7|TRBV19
TGTGCCAGTAGTACGGTTGGGACTAGCGGGACCTACGAGCAGTACTTC
CASSTVGTSGTYEQYF
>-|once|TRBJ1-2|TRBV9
TGTGCCAGCAGCGAGGTGGAACCAGGTAACTATGGCTACACCTTC
CASSEVEPGNYGYTF
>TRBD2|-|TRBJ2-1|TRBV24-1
TGTGCCACCAGCCGAGGGACTAGCTCCTACAATGAGCAGTTCTTC
CATSRGTSSYNEQFF
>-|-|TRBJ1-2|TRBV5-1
TGCGCCAGCAGCTTGGCAGATAACTATGGCTACACCTTC
CASSLADNYGYTF
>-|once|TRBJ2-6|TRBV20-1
TGCAGTGCTAGTTCGCTACCCCGCTCTGGGGCCAACGTCCTGACTTTC
CSASSLPRSGANVLTF
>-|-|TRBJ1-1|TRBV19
TGTGCCAGTAAAAATTCGTTCGTGGGACAGAACACTGAAGCTTTCTTT
CASKNSFVGQNTEAFF
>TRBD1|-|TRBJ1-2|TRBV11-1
TGTGCCAGCAGCCCGGGACAGACCTATGGCTACACCTTC
CASSPGQTYGYTF
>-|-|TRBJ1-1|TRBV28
TGTGCCAGCAGTTTTGGAGGGTCGAACACTGAAGCTTTCTTT
CASSFGGSNTEAFF
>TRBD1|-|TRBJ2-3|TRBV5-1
TGCGCCAGCAGCTCCCTACGGGGGACAGGGCGAGATACGCAGTATTTT
CASSSLRGTGRDTQYF
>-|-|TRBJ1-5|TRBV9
TGTGCCAGCCACAGTAGAGGGTGGACAGATAGCAATCAGCCCCAGCATTTT
CASHSRGWTDSNQPQHF
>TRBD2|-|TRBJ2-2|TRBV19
TGTGCCAGTAGATCTCTAGCGGGAGGCACCGGGGAGCTGTTTTTT
CASRSLAGGTGELFF
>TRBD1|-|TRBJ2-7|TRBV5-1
TGCGCCAGCAGTTTAACCACCCTAAACCTAGCCGGGACAGGGGTCTACGAGCAGTACTTC
CASSLTTLNLAGTGVYEQYF
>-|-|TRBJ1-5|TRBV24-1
TGTGCCACCAGTGACCGGACAGCCCACAGCAATCAGCCCCAGCATTTT
CATSDRTAHSNQPQHF
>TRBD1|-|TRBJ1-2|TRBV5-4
TGTGCCAGCAGCTTGGTTGACAGGGACAGAGGCTACACCTTC
CASSLVDRDRGYTF
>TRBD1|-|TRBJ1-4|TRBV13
TGTGCCAGCAGCCCTACAGGGGGCTTGGGTGAAAAACTGTTTTTT
CASSPTGGLGEKLFF
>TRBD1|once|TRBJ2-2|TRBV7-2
TGTGCCAGACCGGGACAGGGAAATTTCGGGGAGCTGTTTTTT
CARPGQGNFGELFF
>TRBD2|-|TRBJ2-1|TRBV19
TGTGCCAGTAGTTTTCTAGCGGGAGGGGGTGTGAATGAGCAGTTCTTC
CASSFLAGGGVNEQFF
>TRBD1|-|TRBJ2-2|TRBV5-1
TGCGCCAGCAGTAAATCGACAGGGTTGGACACCGGGGAGCTGTTTTTT
CASSKSTGLDTGELFF
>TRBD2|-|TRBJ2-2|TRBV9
TGTGCCAGCAGCGTAGGTCTAGCGGAGAACACCGGGGAGCTGTTTTTT
CASSVGLAENTGELFF
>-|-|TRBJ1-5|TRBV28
TGTGCCAGCAGACCATACTGGGGCCAGCCCCAGCATTTT
CASRPYWGQPQHF
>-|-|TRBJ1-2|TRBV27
TGTGCCAGCAGCTCCCCGGGTGCTGGCTACACCTTC
CASSSPGAGYTF
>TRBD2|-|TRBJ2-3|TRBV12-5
TGTGCTAGTGGTTTGATTCCTAGCGGGAGTATCGAGGTGAGAGATACGCAGTATTTT
CASGLIPSGSIEVRDTQYF
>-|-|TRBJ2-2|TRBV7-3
TGTGCCAGCAGCTTATTCCACTCTAACACCGGGGAGCTGTTTTTT
CASSLFHSNTGELFF
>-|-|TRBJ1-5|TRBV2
TGTGCCAGCAGTGTGGGGAGGGCTAGCAATCAGCCCCAGCATTTT
CASSVGRASNQPQHF
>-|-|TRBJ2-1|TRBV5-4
TGTGCCAGCAGCGTTAGCGGCCGAAACAATGAGCAGTTCTTC
CASSVSGRNNEQFF
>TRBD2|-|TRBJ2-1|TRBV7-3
TGTGCCAGCAGCCGTGCCGGGACTAGCGGGAGGCTTGAGCAGTTCTTC
CASSRAGTSGRLEQFF
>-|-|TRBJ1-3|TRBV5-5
TGTGCCAGCAGCTTGGGAGGCCAGGGTGCCGGAAACACCATATATTTT
CASSLGGQGAGNTIYF
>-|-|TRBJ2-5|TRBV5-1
TGCGCCAGCAGCTCTCTGCGGTCCCAAGAGACCCAGTACTTC
CASSSLRSQETQYF
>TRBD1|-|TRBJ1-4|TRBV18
TGTGCCAGCTCACCCCGGACAGGGACTAATGAAAAACTGTTTTTT
CASSPRTGTNEKLFF
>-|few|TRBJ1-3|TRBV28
TGTGCCAGCAGTCGAACTCAGGGTACTGGAAACACCATATATTTT
CASSRTQGTGNTIYF
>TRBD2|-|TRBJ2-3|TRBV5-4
TGTGCCAGCAGCGGCCCCGGGACTAGCGGGCCCCCAGATACGCAGTATTTT
CASSGPGTSGPPDTQYF
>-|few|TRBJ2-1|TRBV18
TGTGCCAGCTCGGGCCTCCCGTCTACAGTCCTAAATGAGCAGTTCTTC
CASSGLPSTVLNEQFF
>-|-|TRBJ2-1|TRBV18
TGTGCCAGCTCACCTTCGGGGAGCGCCGACAATGAGCAGTTCTTC
CASSPSGSADNEQFF
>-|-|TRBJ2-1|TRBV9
TGTGCCAGCAGCGCCTCCGGACTAGAGGGGGTCAATGAGCAGTTCTTC
CASSASGLEGVNEQFF
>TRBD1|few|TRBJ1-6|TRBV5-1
TGCGCCAGCAGACCCGGGACAGGGAAGGATCATTCACCCCTCCACTTT
CASRPGTGKDHSPLHF
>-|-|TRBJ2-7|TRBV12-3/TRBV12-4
TGTGCCAGCAGCCCAGGGGCATACGAGCAGTACTTC
CASSPGAYEQYF